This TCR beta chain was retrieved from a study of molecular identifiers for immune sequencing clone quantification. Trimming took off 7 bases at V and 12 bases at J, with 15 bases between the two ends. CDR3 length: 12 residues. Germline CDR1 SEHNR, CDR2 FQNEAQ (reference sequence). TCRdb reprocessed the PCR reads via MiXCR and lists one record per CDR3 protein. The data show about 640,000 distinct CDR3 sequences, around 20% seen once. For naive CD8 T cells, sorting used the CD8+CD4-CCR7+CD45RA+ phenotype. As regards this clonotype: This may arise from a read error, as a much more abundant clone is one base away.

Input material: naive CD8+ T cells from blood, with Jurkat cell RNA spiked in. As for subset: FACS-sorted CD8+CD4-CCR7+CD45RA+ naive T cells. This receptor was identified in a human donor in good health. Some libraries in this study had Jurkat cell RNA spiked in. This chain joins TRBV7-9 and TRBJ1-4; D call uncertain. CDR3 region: CASNDDKLELFF. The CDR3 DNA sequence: TGTGCCAGCAACGACGACAAGCTGGAACTGTTTTTT. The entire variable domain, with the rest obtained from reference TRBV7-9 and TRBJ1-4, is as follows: DTGVSQNPRHKITKRGQNVTFRCDPISEHNRLYWYRQTLGQGPEFLTYFQNEAQLEKSRLLSDRFSAERPKGSFSTLEIQRTEQGDSAMYLCASNDDKLELFFGSGTQLSVL.